One and the same sample provided the 6 T cell receptor beta chains below, sequenced in a study of shared T cell receptors in the human thymus. Libraries were prepared by immunoSEQ multiplex PCR; TCRdb keeps only in-frame clonotypes and omits some of them. The table shows 700,000 or so clones, with approximately 83% occurring only once. These data also formed part of another study, on human thymus T cells.

The specimen was thymocytes. Receptors were obtained from a girl in the first two years of life with a congenital heart defect.

The V call is TRBV11-2, the J call TRBJ2-2, with a possible D match to TRBD1 (6 bases). This CDR3 comprises 13 residues. The V gene lost 1 base and the J gene lost 6 bases, with 6 bases spanning the gap. Germline CDR1 is SGHAT and CDR2 is FQNNGV. Here the CDR3 DNA reads TGTGCCAGCAGCTTAGCAGGGGCCGGGGAGCTGTTTTTT. Protein sequence: CASSLAGAGELFF.

The chain uses TRBV11-2 and TRBJ2-7, with D tentatively TRBD2 (5 bases). Germline-derived CDR1 and CDR2 are SGHAT and FQNNGV. The germline V and J ends were trimmed by 6 bases and 0 bases, with 15 bases remaining between them. This CDR3 has 15 amino acids. Here the CDR3 DNA reads TGTGCCAGCAGAACCGGACTGGCTTACTCCTACGAGCAGTACTTC. Translation gives CASRTGLAYSYEQYF.

The chain has TRBV6-5 and TRBJ2-7, with D possibly being TRBD2 (6 bases). The V gene's germline CDR1 is MNHEY and CDR2 SVGAGI. V was clipped by 4 bases and J by 2 bases, with 9 bases between them. The CDR3 covers 13 residues. CDR3 in DNA: TGTGCCAGCAGTTTTGGGGGGACCTACGAGCAGTACTTC. Amino acids: CASSFGGTYEQYF.

The V gene is TRBV11-2, the J gene TRBJ2-7; 8 nucleotides agree with TRBD2. The ends lost 5 bases at V and 7 bases at J; junction bases unmatched: 10. CDR3 length: 14 residues. The germline CDR1 and CDR2 sequences are SGHAT and FQNNGV. The DNA of the CDR3 is TGTGCCAGCAGCACCAGGACTAGCTCCCCGGAGCAGTACTTC. This gives the protein CASSTRTSSPEQYF.

This chain connects TRBV11-2 to TRBJ2-3; weak D call: TRBD2 (6 bases). The germline V and J ends were trimmed by 5 bases and 0 bases, with 15 bases remaining between them. Germline loops: CDR1 SGHAT, CDR2 FQNNGV. The CDR3 contains 16 residues. CDR3 bases: TGTGCCAGCAGCGTACAGGACTATTCTAGCACAGATACGCAGTATTTT. Encoded protein: CASSVQDYSSTDTQYF.

The chain recombines TRBV4-1 with TRBJ1-1, with D perhaps matching TRBD1 (5 bases). CDR1 and CDR2 from the germline V gene are MGHRA and YSYEKL. The CDR3 runs 15 residues. Trimming shortened V by 2 bases and J by 0 bases, and 10 bases separated the two germline ends. DNA of the CDR3: TGCGCCAGCAGCCAATCATGGACACTGAACACTGAAGCTTTCTTT. Amino acid sequence: CASSQSWTLNTEAFF.